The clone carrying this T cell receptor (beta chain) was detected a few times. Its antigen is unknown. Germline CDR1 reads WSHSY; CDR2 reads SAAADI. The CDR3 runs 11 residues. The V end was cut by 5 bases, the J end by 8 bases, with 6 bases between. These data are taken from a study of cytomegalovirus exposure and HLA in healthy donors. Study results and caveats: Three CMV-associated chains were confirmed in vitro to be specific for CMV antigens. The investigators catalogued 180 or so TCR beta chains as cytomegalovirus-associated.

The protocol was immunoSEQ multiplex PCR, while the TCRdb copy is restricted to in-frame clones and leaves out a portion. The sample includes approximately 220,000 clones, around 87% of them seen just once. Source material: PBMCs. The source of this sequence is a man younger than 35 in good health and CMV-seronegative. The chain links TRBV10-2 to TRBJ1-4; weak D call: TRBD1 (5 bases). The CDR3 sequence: CASSQGEKLFF. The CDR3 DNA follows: TGCGCCAGCAGTCAGGGAGAAAAACTGTTTTTT.